One and the same sample provided the 26 T cell receptor beta chains below, sequenced in a study of neurological immune-mediated disorders. TCRdb ran MiXCR on the 5' RACE reads and lists one entry per CDR3 protein. The sample comprises more than 40,000 distinct CDR3 sequences, around 15% of which are singletons, and approximately 3.5% rests with the top ten. The specimen sequenced was CD4+ T cells from blood. These receptors were obtained from a woman aged 55 to 70 with HTLV-1-associated myelopathy (HAM/TSP).

This clonotype was counted many times. This sequence joins TRBV12-3 or TRBV12-4 and TRBJ2-5; TRBD1 matches at 9 bases. The junction had 4 bases not matched to a gene; V was cut back by 3 bases and J by 5 bases. The CDR3 loop spans 14 amino acids. CDR3 nucleotides: TGTGCCAGCAGTTTGGACAGGGGATCGGAGACCCAGTACTTC. It yields the protein CASSLDRGSETQYF.

This clonotype has ten or more counts. The V gene is TRBV10-2, the J gene TRBJ1-1; a weak D match, TRBD1 (5 bases). V lost 2 bases, J lost 9 bases, and 10 bases lay in between. Germline-derived CDR1 and CDR2 are WSHSY and SAAADI. This CDR3 comprises 12 residues. The CDR3 DNA sequence: TGCGCCAGCAGTGAGCACGGGGGACAAGCTTTCTTT. This sequence encodes CASSEHGGQAFF.

This clonotype was recorded a few times. The J gene is TRBJ2-7, the V gene TRBV5-1, with TRBD1 matching over 9 bases. The ends lost 3 bases at V and 2 bases at J; junction bases unmatched: 3. The CDR3 totals 14 residues. Germline V gene sequence: CDR1 SGHRS, CDR2 YFSETQ. The CDR3 protein is CASSWTGDPYEQYF. CDR3 nucleotide sequence: TGCGCCAGCAGCTGGACAGGGGATCCCTACGAGCAGTACTTC.

The chain couples TRBV7-9 to TRBJ1-1; D is undetermined. Trimming cost V 5 bases and J 1 base, with 11 bases left between them. Germline V lookup: CDR1 SEHNR, CDR2 FQNEAQ (reference sequence). The CDR3 has 14 residues. The CDR3, as DNA: TGTGCCAGCAGCCCTCCTGGTGAGAACACTGAAGCTTTCTTT. This gives the protein CASSPPGENTEAFF.

The table lists this clonotype with many counts. The V call is TRBV20-1, the J call TRBJ2-7; D possibly corresponds to TRBD1 (6 bases). This CDR3 comprises 13 residues. V gave up 0 bases and J gave up 8 bases, with 14 bases separating them. Germline CDR1 DFQATT, CDR2 SNEGSKA (reference sequence). This chain's CDR3 is CSARDQGNSKQYF. The CDR3 nucleotides read TGCAGTGCTAGAGATCAGGGGAACAGTAAGCAGTACTTC.

This clonotype was detected many times. The V gene is TRBV7-2, the J gene TRBJ2-3; D may be TRBD2 (5 bases). Germline-derived CDR1 and CDR2 are SGHTA and FQGNSA. CDR3 size: 16 residues. The ends were cut back, 4 bases at V and 1 base at J, with 15 bases in the middle. The DNA for the CDR3 is TGTGCCAGCAGCTCCGGCGAAAGAGCGGGCACAGATACGCAGTATTTT. Translation gives CASSSGERAGTDTQYF.

This clonotype was seen ten or more times. CDR3 loop: CASSLAWQPQHF. In nucleotides, the CDR3 is TGTGCCAGCAGTTTGGCTTGGCAGCCCCAGCATTTT. This chain links TRBV12-3 or TRBV12-4 with TRBJ1-5; D call uncertain. CDR3 length: 12 amino acids. The V and J ends lost 3 bases and 7 bases respectively, with 7 bases between them.

There are many counts of this clonotype. The chain couples TRBV25-1 to TRBJ1-1, with D perhaps TRBD1 (6 bases). Germline V CDR1 and CDR2: MGHDK, SYGVNS. Trimming cost V 1 base and J 3 bases, with 18 bases left between them. The CDR3 runs to 17 residues. CDR3 protein: CASSESSGTSVDTEAFF. For the CDR3, the DNA is TGTGCCAGCAGTGAATCATCCGGGACATCCGTGGACACTGAAGCTTTCTTT.

CDR3 sequence (DNA): TGTGCCAGTAATCACCCCGGGACTTGGGACTACAATGAGCAGTTCTTC. Translating gives CASNHPGTWDYNEQFF. The chain joins TRBV19 to TRBJ2-1; weak D call: TRBD2 (6 bases). Trimming pared 7 bases from V and 3 bases from J, leaving 19 bases between. The CDR3 runs to 16 residues. Germline CDR1 and CDR2: LNHDA and SQIVND (reference sequence).

This clonotype was recorded many times. The chain carries TRBV20-1 and TRBJ2-7; 7 bases are shared with TRBD1. CDR3 length: 14 amino acids. Germline lookup yields CDR1 DFQATT and CDR2 SNEGSKA (reference sequence). Trimming removed 6 bases from V and 2 bases from J; junction bases left unmatched: 10. For the CDR3, the DNA is TGCAGTGCGCGACAGGGACAGTTTGCCTACGAGCAGTACTTC. Amino acids: CSARQGQFAYEQYF.

This clonotype was picked up many times. V is TRBV7-3 and J is TRBJ2-3; 13 nucleotides match TRBD2. Unmatched junction bases numbered 3, after V lost 1 base and J lost 2 bases. Germline CDR1 reads SGHTA; CDR2 reads FQGTGA. The CDR3 extends over 17 amino acids. Here the CDR3 reads CASSLRLAGGPTDTQYF. The DNA for the CDR3 is TGTGCCAGCAGCTTAAGACTAGCGGGGGGTCCCACAGATACGCAGTATTTT.

This clonotype was observed many times. The gene calls are TRBV20-1 and TRBJ1-2, with unresolved D. CDR3 size: 8 residues. Trimming removed 6 bases at V and 8 bases at J, with 4 bases between. Germline assignment: CDR1 DFQATT and CDR2 SNEGSKA (reference sequence). The DNA for the CDR3 is TGCAGTGCCATGGGCTACACCTTC. It is translated as CSAMGYTF.

This clonotype was detected ten times or more. The V gene is TRBV6-1, the J gene TRBJ1-6; D gene unclear. Germline CDR1 and CDR2: MNHNS and SASEGT. The V and J ends lost 6 bases and 10 bases respectively, with 10 bases between them. The CDR3 has 12 residues. CDR3: CASRGLRSPLHF. As DNA, the CDR3 is TGTGCCAGCAGGGGCCTTCGATCACCCCTCCACTTT.

This clonotype was seen repeatedly, ten times or more. The rearrangement uses TRBV29-1 and TRBJ1-1; no reliable D call. Trimming left V 4 bases short and J 0 bases short, with 9 bases between. The CDR3 spans 13 residues. Germline V CDR1 and CDR2: SQVTM, ANQGSEA. The CDR3 loop is CSVGKELNTEAFF. The CDR3 nucleotides are TGCAGCGTTGGAAAGGAACTGAACACTGAAGCTTTCTTT.

This clonotype was seen repeatedly, ten times or more. The chain employs TRBV6-1 and TRBJ1-5, with D perhaps TRBD1 (5 bases). This CDR3 spans 15 amino acids. Germline assignment: CDR1 MNHNS and CDR2 SASEGT. Trimming cost V 5 bases and J 7 bases, with 18 bases left between them. The CDR3 protein is CASSYTREPSQPQHF. CDR3 bases: TGTGCCAGCAGTTACACCAGGGAGCCCAGCCAGCCCCAGCATTTT.

The table lists this clonotype with many counts. The chain joins TRBV7-9 to TRBJ2-1, with 13 bases that match TRBD2. Germline loops: CDR1 SEHNR, CDR2 FQNEAQ (reference sequence). The ends lost 5 bases at V and 6 bases at J; junction bases unmatched: 4. The CDR3 has 15 residues. In DNA, the CDR3 is TGTGCCAGCAGCACCGGGACTAGCGGGACCAATGAGCAGTTCTTC. This sequence encodes CASSTGTSGTNEQFF.

This clonotype occurred many times. This sequence joins TRBV7-8 and TRBJ2-3; 12 bases map to TRBD2. Per germline, CDR1 SGHVS and CDR2 FQNEAQ. The CDR3 sequence is 17 residues long. After removal of 0 bases from V and 5 bases from J, the junction contained 6 bases not matched to a gene. CDR3 nucleotides: TGTGCCAGCAGCTTAGCCGGACTAGCGGGGAGCGAAGATACGCAGTATTTT. Its translation is CASSLAGLAGSEDTQYF.

In regard to this clonotype: This may come from a read error, since a much larger clone is one base off. The rearrangement uses TRBV6-5 and TRBJ1-6, with TRBD1 matching over 8 bases. The germline CDR1 and CDR2 sequences are MNHEY and SVGAGI. The CDR3 covers 16 residues. The V gene end was trimmed by 2 bases and the J gene end by 14 bases; junction bases not matched to a gene: 14. The CDR3 reads CASSYTGQGGCGALHF. The CDR3 nucleotides read TGTGCCAGCAGTTACACCGGACAGGGCGGTTGTGGGGCCCTCCACTTT.

At least ten counts were recorded for this clonotype. This sequence joins TRBV5-1 and TRBJ1-1; possible D gene TRBD1, 5 bases. The CDR3 has 15 residues. Trimming shortened V by 0 bases and J by 2 bases, and 11 bases separated the two germline ends. Per germline, CDR1 SGHRS and CDR2 YFSETQ. The CDR3 DNA reads TGCGCCAGCAGCTTGGGTGGGGCAGCCAACACTGAAGCTTTCTTT. This encodes CASSLGGAANTEAFF.

This clonotype has ten or more counts. The genes are TRBV7-2 and TRBJ2-1; no clear D. This CDR3 contains 13 residues. Deletions cut 5 bases from V and 6 bases from J, with 11 bases between. Per the germline V gene, CDR1 is SGHTA and CDR2 is FQGNSA. The CDR3 DNA sequence: TGTGCCAGCAGCAGGCTAAGATCCAATGAGCAGTTCTTC. This sequence encodes CASSRLRSNEQFF.

This clonotype was seen repeatedly, ten times or more. The rearrangement joins TRBV5-1 to TRBJ1-2, with D unclear. The germline V and J ends were trimmed by 3 bases and 8 bases, with 14 bases remaining between them. The CDR3 covers 13 residues. Looked up from germline, CDR1 is SGHRS and CDR2 is YFSETQ. CDR3 DNA: TGCGCCAGCAGCTCAGACTCGCACGGGGGCTACACCTTC. It specifies CASSSDSHGGYTF.

At least ten counts were recorded for this clonotype. The rearrangement joins TRBV20-1 to TRBJ2-3; 12 bases agree with TRBD1. Unmatched junction bases numbered 6, after V lost 6 bases and J lost 2 bases. The CDR3 consists of 15 residues. CDR1 and CDR2 from the germline V gene are DFQATT and SNEGSKA (reference sequence). As DNA, the CDR3 is TGCAGTGCCGACGGGACAGGGGGCATCACAGATACGCAGTATTTT. As protein: CSADGTGGITDTQYF.

Ten or more counts support this clonotype. The V call is TRBV18, the J call TRBJ2-3; D gene ambiguous. The CDR3 has 13 amino acids. V was pared by 6 bases and J by 4 bases, with 11 bases between. Germline values: CDR1 KGHSH, CDR2 LQKENI. The CDR3 DNA reads as TGTGCCAGCTCCCCCGACGTGGCAGATACGCAGTATTTT. It specifies CASSPDVADTQYF. The whole variable domain, remainder taken from reference TRBV18 and TRBJ2-3, is NAGVMQNPRHLVRRRGQEARLRCSPMKGHSHVYWYRQLPEEGLKFMVYLQKENIIDESGMPKERFSAEFPKEGPSILRIQQVVRGDSAAYFCASSPDVADTQYFGPGTRLTVL.

The sample holds many counts of this clonotype. The chain employs TRBV5-1 and TRBJ1-1, with a possible D match to TRBD1 (5 bases). The CDR3 is 15 residues long. Germline-derived CDR1 and CDR2 are SGHRS and YFSETQ. Trimming cost V 0 bases and J 2 bases, with 11 bases left between them. The CDR3, as DNA: TGCGCCAGCAGCTTGGAGCCGGGGCCCAACACTGAAGCTTTCTTT. Translation: CASSLEPGPNTEAFF.

The table lists this clonotype with many counts. This sequence joins TRBV20-1 and TRBJ2-7; 8 bases match TRBD1. This CDR3 is 14 amino acids long. With V trimmed by 4 bases and J by 6 bases, 11 bases remained unmatched. Germline CDR1 DFQATT, CDR2 SNEGSKA (reference sequence). The CDR3 DNA reads as TGCAGTGCTATCAGCGACAGGGGAATCGGCGAGCAGTACTTC. Protein product: CSAISDRGIGEQYF.

At least ten counts were recorded for this clonotype. The rearrangement links TRBV7-9 to TRBJ1-2; D possibly corresponds to TRBD1 (6 bases). V was pared by 3 bases and J by 5 bases, with 10 bases between. The germline V gene encodes CDR1 SEHNR and CDR2 FQNEAQ (reference sequence). This CDR3 is built from 13 residues. The CDR3 sequence: CASSLSGTYGYTF. The CDR3 nucleotides read TGTGCCAGCAGCTTGTCAGGGACATATGGCTACACCTTC.